The source of this TCR beta chain is a study of spatial heterogeneity in lung cancer. In the study overall: The study observed each unique TCR and UMI combination more than ten times on average in raw reads. Study-wide results and caveats: Mutation tallies in tumors tracked expanded intratumoral alpha and beta TCR counts.

The sample's time point: sample taken at primary tumor resection. The donors comprised roughly 71 untreated early-stage non-small cell lung cancer patients. The input material, whole RNA from tumor, nontumor lung or frozen PBMC, was sequenced unsorted. TCR cDNA molecules each carried a unique molecular identifier. TCRdb redid the calling of the 5' RACE reads with MiXCR, one entry per CDR3 protein. This table has 13,000 or so distinct CDR3 sequences, over 4.5% appearing once. The length of the CDR3 is 14 residues. V was shortened by 6 bases and J by 3 bases, with 15 bases between the two germline ends. The germline gives CDR1 MNHNY, CDR2 SVGAGI (reference sequence). This clonotype was counted at least ten times. Its antigen is unknown.

The sample in question was lung tumor tissue, obtained at surgery. The sequence was collected from a male donor with early-stage non-small cell lung cancer. The chain joins TRBV6-6 to TRBJ2-7; D uncertain. The DNA for the CDR3 is TGTGCCAGCAGCAACGGGCAGAACCTCTACGAGCAGTACTTC. This gives the protein CASSNGQNLYEQYF.